This T cell receptor beta chain is from a study of T cell responses to AZD1222 COVID-19 vaccine. Overall study: Second doses that came at about 4 or about 12 weeks were put together.

This CDR3 is 13 amino acids long. CDR1 and CDR2 from the germline V gene are SQVTM and ANQGSEA. Trimming took 4 bases from V and 6 from J; bases not matched to a gene: 7. Notes on the study in general: The repertoires were collected only after the peak T cell response. Among the donors, most were white British and more were female, and clonal diversity was possibly underestimated.

The repertoire was sequenced with immunoSEQ multiplex PCR; TCRdb's copy has only in-frame clones and lacks some. The sample holds 150,000 to 200,000 clones; 90% to 95% are singletons and the top ten take about 9.2%. This clone was seen once. The antigen is not known. The gene calls are TRBV29-1 and TRBJ1-1; 8 bases line up with TRBD1. The sequence was obtained from an adult in good health. Here the sequenced sample was peripheral blood, taken on day 0 of AZD1222 vaccination. The CDR3 reads CSVARTGGAEAFF. The CDR3 DNA sequence: TGCAGCGTTGCAAGAACAGGGGGGGCTGAAGCTTTCTTT.